The source of this T cell receptor beta chain is a study of T cell repertoires in cytomegalovirus infection. The study, taken as a whole, reports: Carriers of CMV plus the relevant HLA were identified by cumulative public TCR beta family frequency. CMV-specific TCR beta clonotypes restricted by HLA-C dominated the ex vivo response.

TCRdb re-called the reads through MiXCR, storing one row per CDR3 protein. The sample holds about 460,000 distinct CDR3 sequences, about 11% seen once. The CDR3 is 16 amino acids. Germline CDR1 is LNHDA and CDR2 is SQIVND (reference sequence). Trimming took 9 bases from V and 2 from J; bases not matched to a gene: 11. This clonotype has ten or more counts. Antigen unknown. Specimen: PBMCs. This TCR derives from a human donor in good health (CMV status not recorded). Some clones in this sample may be carry-over from other donors' samples. V usage is TRBV19 and J usage is TRBJ2-1; 9 bases match TRBD2. The CDR3 DNA reads as TGTGCCAGCACACCTTATAGCGGGAGTACCTACAATGAGCAGTTCTTC. Protein: CASTPYSGSTYNEQFF.